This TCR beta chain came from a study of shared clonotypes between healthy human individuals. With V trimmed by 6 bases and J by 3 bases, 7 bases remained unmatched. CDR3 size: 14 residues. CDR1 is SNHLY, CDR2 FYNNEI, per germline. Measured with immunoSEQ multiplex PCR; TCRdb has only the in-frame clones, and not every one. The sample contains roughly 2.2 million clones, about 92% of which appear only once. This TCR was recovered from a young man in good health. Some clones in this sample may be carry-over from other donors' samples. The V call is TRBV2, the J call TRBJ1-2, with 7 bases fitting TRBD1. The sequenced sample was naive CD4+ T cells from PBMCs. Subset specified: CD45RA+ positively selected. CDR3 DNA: TGTGCCAGCAGGGGGGGACAGCCTTACTATGGCTACACCTTC. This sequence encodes CASRGGQPYYGYTF.